Reported below is one T cell receptor beta chain. The protocol was immunoSEQ multiplex PCR, while the TCRdb copy is restricted to in-frame clones and leaves out a portion. This repertoire shows around 250,000 clones, 90% found once; its top ten account for 2.1%. These data are taken from a study of blood T cell repertoires in COVID-19. V shed 4 bases and J 8 bases; nucleotides not matched to a gene: 6. Germline assignment: CDR1 SGHRS and CDR2 YFSETQ. This CDR3 comprises 15 residues. V gene TRBV5-1 combines with J gene TRBJ1-6; TRBD1 agrees at 10 bases. The sample was peripheral blood. The receptor comes from a woman aged 60-75 years with COVID-19, enrolled during active disease. The CDR3 DNA reads as TGCGCCAGCAGCCCCCAGACAGGGGGCGATTCACCCCTCCACTTT. It encodes CASSPQTGGDSPLHF.